This T cell receptor beta chain comes out of a study of blood T cell repertoires in COVID-19. At the level of the study: Acute-phase and convalescent COVID-19 samples originated in the United States, Italy and Spain. Sample material is recorded as cDNA or gDNA derived from T cells, B-cell-depleted T cells, or PBMCs.

Germline CDR1 is MDHEN and CDR2 is SYDVKM. Trimming at V came to 4 bases and at J to 3 bases, leaving 2 bases not matched to a gene. The CDR3 covers 14 residues. As originally analysed: Estimation of nucleated cell counts relied on the amplification of reference gene primers. Only in-frame clones appear in the TCRdb table, and some are missing; sequencing was by immunoSEQ multiplex PCR. V and J calls and clone size come straight from that table; D and trimming were deduced from the DNA. The table shows about 200,000 clones, with approximately 80% occurring only once. This chain joins TRBV28 and TRBJ2-7, with 11 nucleotides matching TRBD1. The origin of this receptor is a human donor in a cohort sampled during active COVID-19. Sample: peripheral blood. CDR3 residues: CASSSGQGVYEQYF. CDR3 nucleotide sequence: TGTGCCAGCAGTTCGGGACAGGGGGTCTACGAGCAGTACTTC. The full variable domain, its missing parts supplied by reference TRBV28 and TRBJ2-7, is DVKVTQSSRYLVKRTGEKVFLECVQDMDHENMFWYRQDPGLGLRLIYFSYDVKMKEKGDIPEGYSVSREKKERFSLILESASTNQTSMYLCASSSGQGVYEQYFGPGTRLTVT.